This record looks at one T cell receptor beta chain sequence and its context. The sample comes from a study of T cells expressing NK-cell markers. This CDR3 is 17 amino acids long. Germline lookup yields CDR1 KGHDR and CDR2 SFDVKD. TCRdb reanalyzed the 5' RACE reads, giving one entry per CDR3 protein sequence and no DNA. The table lists some 390,000 distinct CDR3 sequences, with roughly 10% in the top ten. This TCR was sampled from a woman in her 50s in good health. Sequencing was carried out using blood T cells: a sorted CD56 or NKG2C T cell subset, CD4+ or CD8+ T cells, or bulk PBMC T cells (not recorded which). The gene calls are TRBV24-1 and TRBJ2-5; lacking DNA, the TRBD1 call made by TCRdb goes unchecked. The CDR3 sequence is CATSDIDRGGVGETQYF.